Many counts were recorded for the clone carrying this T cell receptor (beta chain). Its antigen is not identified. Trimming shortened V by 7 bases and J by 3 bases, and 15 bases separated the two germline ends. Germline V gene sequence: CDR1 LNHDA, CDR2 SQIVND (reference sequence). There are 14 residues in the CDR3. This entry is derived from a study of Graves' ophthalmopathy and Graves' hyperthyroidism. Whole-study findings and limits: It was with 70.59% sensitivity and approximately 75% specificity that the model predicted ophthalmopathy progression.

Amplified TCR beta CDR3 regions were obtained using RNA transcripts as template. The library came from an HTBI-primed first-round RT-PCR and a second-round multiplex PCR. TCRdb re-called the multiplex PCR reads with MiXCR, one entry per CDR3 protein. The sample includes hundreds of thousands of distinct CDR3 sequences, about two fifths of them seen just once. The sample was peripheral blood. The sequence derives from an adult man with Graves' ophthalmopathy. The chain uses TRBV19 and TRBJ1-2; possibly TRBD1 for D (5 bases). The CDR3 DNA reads TGTGCCAGTAAAGTCCGGGACCGAGACTATGGCTACACCTTC. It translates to CASKVRDRDYGYTF.